This T cell receptor (beta chain) comes out of a study of blood T cell repertoires in COVID-19. Measured with immunoSEQ multiplex PCR; TCRdb has only the in-frame clones, and not every one. Here the sample spans 200,000 or so clones, roughly 90% being singletons. The clonotype originates from a woman in her thirties or forties with acute COVID-19. The sequencing input was PBMCs or T cells enriched from blood (not recorded which).

The CDR3 reads CAISDIGGEGYGYTF. The CDR3 DNA sequence: TGTGCCATCAGTGACATTGGAGGGGAAGGCTATGGCTACACCTTC. The chain uses TRBV10-3 and TRBJ1-2, with D tentatively TRBD1 (5 bases). The germline gives CDR1 ENHRY, CDR2 SYGVKD. This CDR3 contains 15 residues. V gave up 3 bases and J gave up 4 bases, with 15 bases separating them.